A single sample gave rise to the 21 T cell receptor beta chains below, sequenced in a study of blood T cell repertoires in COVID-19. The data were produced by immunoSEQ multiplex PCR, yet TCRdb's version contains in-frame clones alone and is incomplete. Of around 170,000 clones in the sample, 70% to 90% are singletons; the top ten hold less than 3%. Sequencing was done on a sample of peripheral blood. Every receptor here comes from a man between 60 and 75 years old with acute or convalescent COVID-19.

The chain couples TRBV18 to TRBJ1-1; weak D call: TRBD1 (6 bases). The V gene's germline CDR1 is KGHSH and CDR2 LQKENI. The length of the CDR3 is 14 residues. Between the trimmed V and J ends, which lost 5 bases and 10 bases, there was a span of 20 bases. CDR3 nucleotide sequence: TGTGCCAGCTCATCACAGGGCTATGAAGGGGTAGCTTTCTTT. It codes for CASSSQGYEGVAFF.

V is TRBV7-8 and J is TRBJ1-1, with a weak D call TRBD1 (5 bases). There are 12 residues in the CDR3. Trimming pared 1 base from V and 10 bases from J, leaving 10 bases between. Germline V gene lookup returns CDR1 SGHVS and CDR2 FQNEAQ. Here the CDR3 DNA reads TGTGCCAGCAGCTTAGTGGGGGGGGGAGCTTTCTTT. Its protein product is CASSLVGGGAFF.

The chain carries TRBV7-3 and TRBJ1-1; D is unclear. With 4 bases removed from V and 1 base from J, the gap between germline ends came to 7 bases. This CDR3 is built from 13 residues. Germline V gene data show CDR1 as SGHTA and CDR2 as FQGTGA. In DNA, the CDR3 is TGTGCCAGCAGCTCCAGCGGGAACACTGAAGCTTTCTTT. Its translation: CASSSSGNTEAFF.

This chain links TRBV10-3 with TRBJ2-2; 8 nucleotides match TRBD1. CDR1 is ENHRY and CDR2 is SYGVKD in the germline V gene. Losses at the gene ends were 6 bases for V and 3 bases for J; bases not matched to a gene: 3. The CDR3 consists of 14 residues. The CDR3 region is CAIRDREDTGELFF. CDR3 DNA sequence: TGTGCCATCAGGGACAGGGAGGACACCGGGGAGCTGTTTTTT.

CDR3 DNA sequence: TGTGCCAGCAGCGTGATGCGCTCCTACGAGCAGTACTTC. Translation: CASSVMRSYEQYF. The J gene is TRBJ2-7, the V gene TRBV7-8; no clear D gene. Germline V gene lookup returns CDR1 SGHVS and CDR2 FQNEAQ. This CDR3 has 13 amino acids. V was shortened by 5 bases and J by 0 bases, with 8 bases between the two germline ends.

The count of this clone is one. CDR3 bases: TGTGCCAGCAGTCGACAGGGTTCGAGCTCCTATAATTCACCCCTCCACTTT. Encoded protein: CASSRQGSSSYNSPLHF. The chain employs TRBV6-6 and TRBJ1-6; 7 positions match TRBD1. From germline, CDR1 is MNHNY and CDR2 SVGAGI (reference sequence). V lost 5 bases to trimming and J lost 0 bases; unmatched junction nucleotides: 7. This CDR3 has 17 residues.

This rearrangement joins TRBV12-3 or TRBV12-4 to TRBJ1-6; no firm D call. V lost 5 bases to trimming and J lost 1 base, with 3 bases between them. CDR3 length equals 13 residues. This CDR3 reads CASSLSYNSPLHF. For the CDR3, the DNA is TGTGCCAGCAGTCTATCCTATAATTCACCCCTCCACTTT.

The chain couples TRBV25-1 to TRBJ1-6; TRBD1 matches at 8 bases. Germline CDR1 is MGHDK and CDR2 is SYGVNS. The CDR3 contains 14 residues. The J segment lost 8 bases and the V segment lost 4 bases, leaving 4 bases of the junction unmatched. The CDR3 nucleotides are TGTGCCAGCAGTGGGACAGGGTACTATTCACCCCTCCACTTT. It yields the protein CASSGTGYYSPLHF.

CDR3 region: CAWIGRADQTTDTQYF. CDR3 nucleotide sequence: TGTGCCTGGATAGGGCGGGCGGACCAGACCACAGATACGCAGTATTTT. The V and J genes are TRBV30 and TRBJ2-3; D perhaps matches TRBD2 (5 bases). Trimming shortened V by 4 bases and J by 2 bases, and 19 bases separated the two germline ends. Germline CDR1 is GTSNPN and CDR2 is SVGIG (reference sequence). The CDR3 is 16 residues long.

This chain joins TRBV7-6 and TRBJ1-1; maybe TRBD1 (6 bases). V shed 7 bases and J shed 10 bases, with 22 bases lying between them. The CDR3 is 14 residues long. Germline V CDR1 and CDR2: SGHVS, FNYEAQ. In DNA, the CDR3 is TGTGCCAGCACCCGCCAAGTCAGGGGATCTGTAGCTTTCTTT. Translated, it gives CASTRQVRGSVAFF.

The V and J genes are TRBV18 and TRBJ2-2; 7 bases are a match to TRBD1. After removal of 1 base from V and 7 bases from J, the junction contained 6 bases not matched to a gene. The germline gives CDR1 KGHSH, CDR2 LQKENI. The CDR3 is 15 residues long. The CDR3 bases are TGTGCCAGCTCACCACAGGGGGCGCCCGGCGGGGAGCTGTTTTTT. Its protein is CASSPQGAPGGELFF. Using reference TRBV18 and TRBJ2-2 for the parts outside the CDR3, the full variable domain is NAGVMQNPRHLVRRRGQEARLRCSPMKGHSHVYWYRQLPEEGLKFMVYLQKENIIDESGMPKERFSAEFPKEGPSILRIQQVVRGDSAAYFCASSPQGAPGGELFFGEGSRLTVL.

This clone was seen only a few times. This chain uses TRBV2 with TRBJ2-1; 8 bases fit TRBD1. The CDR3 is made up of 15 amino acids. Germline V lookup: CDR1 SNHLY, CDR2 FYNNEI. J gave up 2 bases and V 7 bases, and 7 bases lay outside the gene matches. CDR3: CASTSAGGTYNEQFF. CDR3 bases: TGTGCCAGCACCAGTGCAGGGGGCACCTACAATGAGCAGTTCTTC.

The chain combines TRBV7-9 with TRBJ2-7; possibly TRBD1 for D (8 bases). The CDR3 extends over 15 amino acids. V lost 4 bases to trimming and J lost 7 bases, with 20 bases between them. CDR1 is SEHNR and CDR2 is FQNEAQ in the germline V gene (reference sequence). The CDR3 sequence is CASSSGGQEGWEQYF. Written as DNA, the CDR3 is TGTGCCAGCAGCTCGGGGGGACAGGAGGGCTGGGAGCAGTACTTC.

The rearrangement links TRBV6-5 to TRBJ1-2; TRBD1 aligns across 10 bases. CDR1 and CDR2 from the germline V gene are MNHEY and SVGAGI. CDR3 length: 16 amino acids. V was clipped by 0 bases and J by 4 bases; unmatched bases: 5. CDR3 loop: CASSYSWDRGFYGYTF. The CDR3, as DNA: TGTGCCAGCAGTTACTCTTGGGACAGGGGATTCTATGGCTACACCTTC.

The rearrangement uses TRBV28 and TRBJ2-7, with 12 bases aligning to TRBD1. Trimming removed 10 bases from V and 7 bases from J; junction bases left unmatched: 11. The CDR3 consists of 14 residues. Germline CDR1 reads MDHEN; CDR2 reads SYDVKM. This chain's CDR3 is CATYPGQGAREQYF. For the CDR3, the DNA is TGTGCCACTTATCCGGGACAGGGGGCTAGGGAGCAGTACTTC.

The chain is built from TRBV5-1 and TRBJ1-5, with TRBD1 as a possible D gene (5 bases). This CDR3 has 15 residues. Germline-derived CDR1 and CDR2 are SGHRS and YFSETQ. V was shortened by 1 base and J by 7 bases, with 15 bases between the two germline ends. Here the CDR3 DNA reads TGCGCCAGCAGCTTGAACGCAGGGCCAGGGCAGCCCCAGCATTTT. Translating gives CASSLNAGPGQPQHF. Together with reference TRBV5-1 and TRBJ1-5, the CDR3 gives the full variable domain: KAGVTQTPRYLIKTRGQQVTLSCSPISGHRSVSWYQQTPGQGLQFLFEYFSETQRNKGNFPGRFSGRQFSNSRSEMNVSTLELGDSALYLCASSLNAGPGQPQHFGDGTRLSIL.

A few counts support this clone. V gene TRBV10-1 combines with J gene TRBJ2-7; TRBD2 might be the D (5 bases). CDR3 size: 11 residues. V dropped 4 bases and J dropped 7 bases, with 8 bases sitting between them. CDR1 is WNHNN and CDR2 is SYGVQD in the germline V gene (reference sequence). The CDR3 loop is CASSAREEQYF. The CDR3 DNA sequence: TGCGCCAGCAGTGCAAGGGAGGAGCAGTACTTC.

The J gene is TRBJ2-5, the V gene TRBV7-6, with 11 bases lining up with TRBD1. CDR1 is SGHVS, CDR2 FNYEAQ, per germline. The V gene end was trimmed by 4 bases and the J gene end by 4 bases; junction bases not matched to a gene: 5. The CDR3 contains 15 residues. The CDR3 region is CASSYGTGGRETQYF. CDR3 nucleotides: TGTGCCAGCAGCTATGGGACAGGGGGGAGAGAGACCCAGTACTTC.

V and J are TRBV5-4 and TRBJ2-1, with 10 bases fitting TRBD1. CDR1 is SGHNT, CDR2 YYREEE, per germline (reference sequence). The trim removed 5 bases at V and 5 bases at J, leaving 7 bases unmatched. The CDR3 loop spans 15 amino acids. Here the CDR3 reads CASRQGQGRDNEQFF. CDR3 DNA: TGTGCCAGCAGACAGGGACAGGGGAGGGACAATGAGCAGTTCTTC.

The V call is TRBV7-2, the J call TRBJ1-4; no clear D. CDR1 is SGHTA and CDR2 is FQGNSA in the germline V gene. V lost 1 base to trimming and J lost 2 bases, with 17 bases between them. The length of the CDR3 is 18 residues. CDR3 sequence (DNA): TGTGCCAGCAGCTTAGTGTGGCAGCCAGGCCCCACTAATGAAAAACTGTTTTTT. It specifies CASSLVWQPGPTNEKLFF.

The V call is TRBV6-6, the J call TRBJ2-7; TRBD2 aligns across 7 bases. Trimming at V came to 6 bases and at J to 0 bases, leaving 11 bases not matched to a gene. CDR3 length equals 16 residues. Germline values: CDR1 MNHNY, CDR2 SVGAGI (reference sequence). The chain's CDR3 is CASSNGLRGSSYEQYF. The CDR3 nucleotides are TGTGCCAGCAGCAACGGACTGCGGGGGAGCTCCTACGAGCAGTACTTC.